Listed here are 20 T cell receptor beta chains from one sample, sequenced in a study of graft-versus-host responses after intestinal transplantation. Their target antigens are unknown. The protocol was immunoSEQ multiplex PCR, while the TCRdb copy is restricted to in-frame clones and leaves out a portion. Of around 99,000 clones in the sample, roughly 87% were seen once. The specimen was unstimulated CD4+ T cells sorted from spleen or lymph node cells, collected before transplant. Source of these receptors: a human donor who was the organ donor for an intestinal transplant.

The chain uses TRBV7-2 and TRBJ2-4; D gene ambiguous. V was trimmed by 5 bases and J by 1 base, leaving 12 bases between them. Germline-derived CDR1 and CDR2 are SGHTA and FQGNSA. The length of the CDR3 is 15 residues. Written as DNA, the CDR3 is TGTGCCAGCAGCCCCTGGGCTACGGCCAAAAACATTCAGTACTTC. Translated: CASSPWATAKNIQYF. The variable domain in full, with the rest retrieved from reference TRBV7-2 and TRBJ2-4, is GAGVSQSPSNKVTEKGKDVELRCDPISGHTALYWYRQSLGQGLEFLIYFQGNSAPDKSGLPSDRFSAERTGGSVSTLTIQRTQQEDSAVYLCASSPWATAKNIQYFGAGTRLSVL.

The chain combines TRBV7-2 with TRBJ2-4; possibly TRBD2 for D (6 bases). V was pared by 1 base and J by 4 bases, with 14 bases between. The CDR3 is 16 amino acids. Germline CDR1 and CDR2: SGHTA and FQGNSA. CDR3 in DNA: TGTGCCAGCAGCTTAGAGGGAGGACCGAGAAAAAACATTCAGTACTTC. This gives the protein CASSLEGGPRKNIQYF.

Note on this clone: Other DNA sequences in the sample encode the same CDR3. The chain couples TRBV9 to TRBJ1-6; D unresolved. The CDR3 sequence is 14 residues long. Germline assignment: CDR1 SGDLS and CDR2 YYNGEE. The V and J ends lost 3 bases and 9 bases respectively, with 13 bases between them. CDR3 protein: CASSARESTSPLHF. The DNA of the CDR3 is TGTGCCAGCAGCGCCCGGGAGTCCACTTCACCCCTCCACTTT.

The chain is built from TRBV29-1 and TRBJ1-6; tentatively, D is TRBD1 (6 bases). Per the germline V gene, CDR1 is SQVTM and CDR2 is ANQGSEA. The CDR3 has 13 residues. The V gene lost 5 bases and the J gene lost 8 bases, with 13 bases spanning the gap. This chain's CDR3 is CSVLTGRDSPLHF. The CDR3 DNA follows: TGCAGCGTTCTGACAGGCCGCGATTCACCCCTCCACTTT.

This chain uses TRBV7-9 with TRBJ1-4; D is undetermined. With 2 bases removed from V and 0 bases from J, the gap between germline ends came to 10 bases. This CDR3 region has 16 residues. The germline V gene has CDR1 SEHNR and CDR2 FQNEAQ (reference sequence). CDR3 in amino acids: CASSLSSLATNEKLFF. Here the CDR3 DNA reads TGTGCCAGCAGCTTATCCAGTCTTGCAACTAATGAAAAACTGTTTTTT.

The chain joins TRBV30 to TRBJ1-5; TRBD1 agrees at 7 bases. CDR3 length: 13 amino acids. V was pared by 8 bases and J by 6 bases, with 10 bases of the junction left unmatched. Germline V gene lookup returns CDR1 GTSNPN and CDR2 SVGIG (reference sequence). The CDR3 DNA sequence: TGTGCCGGAAGTTCAGGGGGTGGTCAGCCCCAGCATTTT. It codes for CAGSSGGGQPQHF. Drawing the rest from reference TRBV30 and TRBJ1-5, the complete variable domain is SQTIHQWPATLVQPVGSPLSLECTVEGTSNPNLYWYRQAAGRGLQLLFYSVGIGQISSEVPQNLSASRPQDRQFILSSKKLLLSDSGFYLCAGSSGGGQPQHFGDGTRLSIL.

The chain couples TRBV5-1 to TRBJ2-1; weak D call: TRBD1 (5 bases). V dropped 0 bases and J dropped 3 bases, with 10 bases sitting between them. Germline loops: CDR1 SGHRS, CDR2 YFSETQ. The CDR3 loop spans 15 amino acids. The CDR3 DNA is TGCGCCAGCAGCTTGGCCAGGGCCCTCTACAATGAGCAGTTCTTC. It is translated as CASSLARALYNEQFF. The complete variable domain, with remaining parts taken from reference TRBV5-1 and TRBJ2-1, reads KAGVTQTPRYLIKTRGQQVTLSCSPISGHRSVSWYQQTPGQGLQFLFEYFSETQRNKGNFPGRFSGRQFSNSRSEMNVSTLELGDSALYLCASSLARALYNEQFFGPGTRLTVL.

This chain links TRBV6-5 with TRBJ1-6; perhaps TRBD1 as D (5 bases). V lost 2 bases to trimming and J lost 5 bases, with 10 bases between them. The CDR3 is made up of 15 amino acids. Germline V CDR1 and CDR2: MNHEY, SVGAGI. The CDR3 DNA sequence: TGTGCCAGCAGTTACCTGGGCAGGGATAATTCACCCCTCCACTTT. This gives the protein CASSYLGRDNSPLHF.

The V call is TRBV19, the J call TRBJ2-1; TRBD2 agrees at 7 bases. V shed 3 bases, J shed 3 bases, and the junction held 5 bases outside the gene matches. Germline-derived CDR1 and CDR2 are LNHDA and SQIVND (reference sequence). The CDR3 is 15 amino acids. The CDR3 spells CASSIFAGDYNEQFF. CDR3 DNA: TGTGCCAGTAGTATCTTTGCGGGGGACTACAATGAGCAGTTCTTC. The variable domain in full, with the rest retrieved from reference TRBV19 and TRBJ2-1, is DGGITQSPKYLFRKEGQNVTLSCEQNLNHDAMYWYRQDPGQGLRLIYYSQIVNDFQKGDIAEGYSVSREKKESFPLTVTSAQKNPTAFYLCASSIFAGDYNEQFFGPGTRLTVL.

The chain employs TRBV5-1 and TRBJ1-2, with D possibly TRBD1 on 6 matching bases. Trimming shortened V by 4 bases and J by 7 bases, and 11 bases separated the two germline ends. Germline V CDR1 and CDR2: SGHRS, YFSETQ. The CDR3 extends over 12 amino acids. The CDR3 DNA reads as TGCGCCAGCAGCGACGACAGGTCTGGCTACACCTTC. It yields the protein CASSDDRSGYTF. The whole variable domain, remainder taken from reference TRBV5-1 and TRBJ1-2, is KAGVTQTPRYLIKTRGQQVTLSCSPISGHRSVSWYQQTPGQGLQFLFEYFSETQRNKGNFPGRFSGRQFSNSRSEMNVSTLELGDSALYLCASSDDRSGYTFGSGTRLTVV.

The V gene is TRBV13, the J gene TRBJ2-7; maybe TRBD2 (6 bases). CDR1 is PRHDT and CDR2 is FYEKMQ in the germline V gene (reference sequence). The V and J ends lost 5 bases and 4 bases respectively, with 18 bases between them. This CDR3 has 15 amino acids. The DNA for the CDR3 is TGTGCCAGCAGCCCGCGCCCGGGACTTTCATACGAGCAGTACTTC. Translation gives CASSPRPGLSYEQYF.

This chain links TRBV30 with TRBJ2-5, with 9 bases aligning to TRBD2. The germline V gene has CDR1 GTSNPN and CDR2 SVGIG (reference sequence). This CDR3 region has 14 residues. V gave up 6 bases and J gave up 4 bases; unmatched junction bases: 9. This CDR3 reads CACRPAGGLETQYF. The CDR3 coding sequence is TGTGCCTGCCGACCGGCGGGAGGGCTAGAGACCCAGTACTTC.

This chain links TRBV6-5 with TRBJ2-7; D is ambiguous. V gave up 2 bases and J gave up 0 bases, with 8 bases separating them. Per germline, CDR1 MNHEY and CDR2 SVGAGI. This CDR3 spans 14 amino acids. The CDR3: CASSYHRSSYEQYF. CDR3 in DNA: TGTGCCAGCAGTTACCACCGGAGCTCCTACGAGCAGTACTTC.

The chain recombines TRBV9 with TRBJ1-3; the D gene is possibly TRBD1 (5 bases). The CDR3 loop spans 15 amino acids. Trimming removed 0 bases at V and 4 bases at J, with 11 bases between. The germline V gene has CDR1 SGDLS and CDR2 YYNGEE. CDR3 in amino acids: CASSVGGASGNTIYF. CDR3 sequence (DNA): TGTGCCAGCAGCGTAGGAGGGGCGAGCGGAAACACCATATATTTT.

This sequence joins TRBV7-9 and TRBJ2-1; possibly TRBD1 or TRBD2 for D (5 bases each). CDR1 is SEHNR, CDR2 FQNEAQ, per germline (reference sequence). V lost 5 bases and J 4 bases, leaving 12 bases between the germline ends. This CDR3 is 14 amino acids long. CDR3 DNA: TGTGCCAGCAGCGAGGGGCCCCCTTACAATGAGCAGTTCTTC. Protein product: CASSEGPPYNEQFF.

The chain employs TRBV9 and TRBJ1-5; D remains ambiguous. Germline values: CDR1 SGDLS, CDR2 YYNGEE. Trimming took 0 bases from V and 3 from J, leaving 7 bases between them. CDR3 length: 14 amino acids. CDR3 region: CASSVGRFNQPQHF. CDR3 nucleotide sequence: TGTGCCAGCAGCGTAGGGCGGTTCAATCAGCCCCAGCATTTT.

The CDR3 region has the DNA TGTGCCAGCAGCTTAGACGGGAGGGATTACAATGAGCAGTTCTTC. Encoded protein: CASSLDGRDYNEQFF. This rearrangement joins TRBV7-3 to TRBJ2-1, with TRBD2 identical over 8 bases. From germline, CDR1 is SGHTA and CDR2 FQGTGA. Losses at the gene ends were 2 bases for V and 4 bases for J; bases not matched to a gene: 4. This CDR3 has 15 residues.

The chain recombines TRBV5-1 with TRBJ1-1; tentative D call: TRBD1 (6 bases). Germline V gene lookup returns CDR1 SGHRS and CDR2 YFSETQ. Trimming pared 3 bases from V and 5 bases from J, leaving 11 bases between. This CDR3 spans 13 amino acids. This CDR3 is CASSYLGGTEAFF. The CDR3 DNA reads as TGCGCCAGCAGCTATTTAGGGGGGACTGAAGCTTTCTTT.

The rearrangement joins TRBV9 to TRBJ2-7; tentative D call: TRBD2 (6 bases). This CDR3 is built from 14 residues. V lost 0 bases, J lost 7 bases, and 14 bases lay in between. Germline CDR1 is SGDLS and CDR2 is YYNGEE. The CDR3 DNA is TGTGCCAGCAGCGTAGGCCCGGGGCGGGGAGAGCAGTACTTC. This encodes CASSVGPGRGEQYF.

The chain combines TRBV5-1 with TRBJ2-7, with D perhaps assigned TRBD1 or TRBD2 (6 bases each). The V end lost 4 bases, the J end lost 1 base, and 15 bases lay between the germline ends. Germline V gene sequence: CDR1 SGHRS, CDR2 YFSETQ. The CDR3 covers 15 residues. For the CDR3, the DNA is TGCGCCAGCAGCCAAGGAGGGGGTTCATCCTACGAGCAGTACTTC. Amino acids: CASSQGGGSSYEQYF.